The clone carrying this T cell receptor (beta chain) came up a few times. TCRdb fed the 5' RACE reads into MiXCR, producing one record per CDR3 protein. The data contain fewer than 300,000 distinct CDR3 sequences, around 17% of them singletons. The CDR3 has 15 residues. The germline V gene has CDR1 SGHRS and CDR2 YFSETQ. Between the trimmed V and J ends, which lost 1 base and 4 bases, there was a span of 12 bases. The data originate from a study of T-cell memory formation after mild COVID-19. This chain links TRBV5-1 with TRBJ1-5; D might be TRBD1 (5 bases). Sequencing used PBMCs or a T cell subset sorted from them (not recorded which). This TCR was recovered from a young man who had mild COVID-19 (a few samples of this study predate the infection). Cell type and time point are not known. CDR3 in amino acids: CASSLQGARNQPQHF. The CDR3 DNA reads TGCGCCAGCAGCTTGCAGGGAGCCCGTAATCAGCCCCAGCATTTT.